This paragraph covers one TCR beta chain sequence. Its cognate antigen is unknown. The data derive from a study of CXCR3-negative and CXCR3-positive naive CD8 T cells. Points from the study as a whole: Both naive subsets, CXCR3-negative and CXCR3-positive, displayed similar TRBV-TRBJ usage, unlike memory cells.

Libraries were UMI-labeled 5' RACE TRB cDNA. Using the 5' RACE reads, TCRdb records one entry per CDR3 protein without DNA. The sample spans about 56,000 distinct CDR3 sequences; the ten largest clones claim less than 25%. Germline assignment: CDR1 ENHRY and CDR2 SYGVKD. This CDR3 region has 11 residues. This sequence was found in a human donor in good health. Some clones in this sample may be carry-over from other donors' samples. The chain couples TRBV10-3 to TRBJ2-7. Input material: memory CD8+ T cells from blood. CDR3 sequence: CAISGTAEQYF.